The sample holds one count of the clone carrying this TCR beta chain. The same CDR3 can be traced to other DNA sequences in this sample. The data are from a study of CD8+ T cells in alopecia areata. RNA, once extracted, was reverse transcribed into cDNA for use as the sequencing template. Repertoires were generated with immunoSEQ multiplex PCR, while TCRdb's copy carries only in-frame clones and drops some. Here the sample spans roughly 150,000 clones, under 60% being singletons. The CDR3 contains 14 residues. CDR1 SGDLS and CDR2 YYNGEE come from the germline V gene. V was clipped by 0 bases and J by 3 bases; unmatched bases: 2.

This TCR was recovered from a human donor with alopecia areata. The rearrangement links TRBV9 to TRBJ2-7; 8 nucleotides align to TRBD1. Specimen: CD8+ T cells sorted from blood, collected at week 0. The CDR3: CASSVGDRGYEQYF. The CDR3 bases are TGTGCCAGCAGCGTAGGCGACAGGGGCTACGAGCAGTACTTC.